The 13 T cell receptor beta chains in this list originate from one sample, sequenced in a study of shared clonotypes between healthy human individuals. The data were produced by immunoSEQ multiplex PCR, yet TCRdb's version contains in-frame clones alone and is incomplete. This table has millions of clones, 90% to 95% appearing once. Sequencing used naive CD4+ T cells sorted from blood. Subset described: CD45RA+ positively selected. Receptors were obtained from a man between 18 and 29 years old in good health.

The genes are TRBV15 and TRBJ2-7; possibly TRBD1 or TRBD2 for D (5 bases each). Germline values: CDR1 LNHNV, CDR2 YYDKDF (reference sequence). The CDR3 has 16 residues. Trimming shortened V by 0 bases and J by 9 bases, and 21 bases separated the two germline ends. In DNA form, the CDR3 reads TGTGCCACCAGCAGAGATCTCGGGGATATTCCTACAGGGCAGTACTTC. This sequence encodes CATSRDLGDIPTGQYF.

Points on this clone: Other nucleotide sequences from this sample produce the same CDR3. The gene calls are TRBV28 and TRBJ1-2; D uncertain. Trimming cost V 5 bases and J 5 bases, with 12 bases left between them. Germline CDR1 MDHEN, CDR2 SYDVKM. The CDR3 is 13 residues long. The CDR3 sequence is CASSPPGGYGYTF. In DNA form, the CDR3 reads TGTGCCAGCAGTCCACCGGGAGGATATGGCTACACCTTC.

This chain connects TRBV5-1 to TRBJ2-1; maybe TRBD1 (6 bases). Trimming left V 2 bases short and J 6 bases short, with 15 bases between. Germline V CDR1 and CDR2: SGHRS, YFSETQ. The CDR3 has 15 amino acids. The CDR3 DNA is TGCGCCAGCAGCTTCCGGGACACTACGAGCAATGAGCAGTTCTTC. This sequence encodes CASSFRDTTSNEQFF.

The gene calls are TRBV19 and TRBJ1-5, with a tentative D call TRBD1 (6 bases). Germline V gene sequence: CDR1 LNHDA, CDR2 SQIVND (reference sequence). The CDR3 contains 13 residues. V lost 6 bases and J 3 bases, leaving 9 bases between the germline ends. Here the CDR3 reads CASSNRDNQPQHF. CDR3 nucleotides: TGTGCCAGTAGCAACAGGGACAATCAGCCCCAGCATTTT.

This rearrangement joins TRBV30 to TRBJ2-7, with D unclear. With 2 bases removed from V and 5 bases from J, the gap between germline ends came to 7 bases. CDR1 is GTSNPN, CDR2 SVGIG, per germline (reference sequence). The CDR3 loop spans 11 amino acids. CDR3 DNA sequence: TGTGCCTGGAGTAATCCAGACGAGCAGTACTTC. Its protein product is CAWSNPDEQYF.

This clone was seen a few times. V and J are TRBV7-9 and TRBJ1-2; D gene unclear. The CDR3 runs 15 residues. From germline, CDR1 is SEHNR and CDR2 FQNEAQ (reference sequence). V lost 2 bases to trimming and J lost 7 bases, with 17 bases between them. The DNA for the CDR3 is TGTGCCAGCAGCTTAAAAGGGAGCGCGGCCATTGGCTACACCTTC. Translated: CASSLKGSAAIGYTF. Combining the CDR3 with reference TRBV7-9 and TRBJ1-2 gives the whole variable domain DTGVSQNPRHKITKRGQNVTFRCDPISEHNRLYWYRQTLGQGPEFLTYFQNEAQLEKSRLLSDRFSAERPKGSFSTLEIQRTEQGDSAMYLCASSLKGSAAIGYTFGSGTRLTVV.

The chain has TRBV10-1 and TRBJ1-5, with D unresolved. The CDR3 has 16 amino acids. Per the germline V gene, CDR1 is WNHNN and CDR2 is SYGVQD (reference sequence). Trimming pared 6 bases from V and 0 bases from J, leaving 15 bases between. The CDR3 here is CASRERHLDSNQPQHF. CDR3 nucleotide sequence: TGCGCCAGCAGGGAACGACATCTAGATAGCAATCAGCCCCAGCATTTT.

The chain employs TRBV28 and TRBJ2-5, with TRBD1 matching over 7 bases. From germline, CDR1 is MDHEN and CDR2 SYDVKM. V was pared by 3 bases and J by 2 bases, with 6 bases of the junction left unmatched. This CDR3 contains 15 residues. This chain's CDR3 is CASSFLGQDQETQYF. CDR3 DNA sequence: TGTGCCAGCAGTTTCCTCGGACAGGATCAAGAGACCCAGTACTTC.

The rearrangement links TRBV5-6 to TRBJ2-7, with 11 bases lining up with TRBD2. CDR1 and CDR2 from the germline V gene are SGHDT and YYEEEE. The V segment lost 4 bases and the J segment 7 bases; nucleotides outside the gene matches: 4. The CDR3 has 13 residues. The CDR3 DNA follows: TGTGCCAGCAGCGACCGACTAGCGGGAGAGCAGTACTTC. Translating it yields CASSDRLAGEQYF.

The V gene is TRBV28, the J gene TRBJ1-5; possibly TRBD1 for D (6 bases). Germline V lookup: CDR1 MDHEN, CDR2 SYDVKM. This CDR3 comprises 15 residues. V was pared by 1 base and J by 4 bases, with 11 bases between. CDR3 bases: TGTGCCAGCAGTTTATTGGGCAGGGGAAATCAGCCCCAGCATTTT. It yields the protein CASSLLGRGNQPQHF.

CDR3 coding DNA: TGTGCCAGCAGTACTAGACAGGGGAATCAGCCCCAGCATTTT. As protein: CASSTRQGNQPQHF. The rearrangement uses TRBV27 and TRBJ1-5; 8 nucleotides match TRBD1. The CDR3 consists of 14 residues. CDR1 is MNHEY, CDR2 SMNVEV, per germline (reference sequence). Trimming at V came to 5 bases and at J to 4 bases, leaving 4 bases not matched to a gene.

Worth noting for this clone: Within the sample, other DNA sequences also encode this same CDR3. For the CDR3, the DNA is TGCGCCAGCAGCTTACTAGCGGGAGAGACCCAGTACTTC. Translated: CASSLLAGETQYF. The gene calls are TRBV5-1 and TRBJ2-5, with TRBD2 matching over 9 bases. V dropped 2 bases and J dropped 4; count of bases not matched to a gene: 0. Germline V gene lookup returns CDR1 SGHRS and CDR2 YFSETQ. This CDR3 spans 13 amino acids. The complete variable domain, with remaining parts taken from reference TRBV5-1 and TRBJ2-5, reads KAGVTQTPRYLIKTRGQQVTLSCSPISGHRSVSWYQQTPGQGLQFLFEYFSETQRNKGNFPGRFSGRQFSNSRSEMNVSTLELGDSALYLCASSLLAGETQYFGPGTRLLVL.

Note on this clone: The same CDR3 can be traced to other DNA sequences in this sample. The chain employs TRBV6-5 and TRBJ1-2; 10 bases fit TRBD1. The CDR3 runs to 15 residues. V lost 2 bases, J lost 7 bases, and 7 bases stayed unmatched. Germline CDR1 and CDR2: MNHEY and SVGAGI. CDR3 residues: CASSYGGQGRGGYTF. CDR3 sequence (DNA): TGTGCCAGCAGTTACGGGGGACAGGGGCGGGGTGGCTACACCTTC.